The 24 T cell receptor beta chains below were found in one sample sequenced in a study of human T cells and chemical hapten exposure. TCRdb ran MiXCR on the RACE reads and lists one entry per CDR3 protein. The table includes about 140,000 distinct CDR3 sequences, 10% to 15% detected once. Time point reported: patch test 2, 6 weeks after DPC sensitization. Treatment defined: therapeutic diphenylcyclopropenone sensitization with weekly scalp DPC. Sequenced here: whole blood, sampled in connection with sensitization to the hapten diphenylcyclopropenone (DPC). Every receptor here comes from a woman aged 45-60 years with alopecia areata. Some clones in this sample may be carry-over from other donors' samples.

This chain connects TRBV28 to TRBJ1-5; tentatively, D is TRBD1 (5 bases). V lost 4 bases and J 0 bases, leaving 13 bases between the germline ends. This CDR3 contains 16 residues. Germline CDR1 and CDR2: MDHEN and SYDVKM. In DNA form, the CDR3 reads TGTGCCAGCAGTTCCCCAGTGGGGCCTAGCAATCAGCCCCAGCATTTT. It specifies CASSSPVGPSNQPQHF.

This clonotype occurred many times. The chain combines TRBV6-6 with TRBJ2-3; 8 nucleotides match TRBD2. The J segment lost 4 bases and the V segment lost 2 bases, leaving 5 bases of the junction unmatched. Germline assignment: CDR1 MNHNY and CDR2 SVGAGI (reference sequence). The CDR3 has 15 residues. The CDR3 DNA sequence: TGTGCCAGCAGTTACCCGGGAGGGCCCCCAGATACGCAGTATTTT. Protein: CASSYPGGPPDTQYF.

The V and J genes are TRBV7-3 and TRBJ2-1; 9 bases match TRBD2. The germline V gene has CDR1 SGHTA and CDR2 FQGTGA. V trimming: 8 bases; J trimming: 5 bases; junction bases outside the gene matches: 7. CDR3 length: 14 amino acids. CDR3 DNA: TGTGCCAGCGGGCCTAGCGGGACCCACAATGAGCAGTTCTTC. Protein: CASGPSGTHNEQFF.

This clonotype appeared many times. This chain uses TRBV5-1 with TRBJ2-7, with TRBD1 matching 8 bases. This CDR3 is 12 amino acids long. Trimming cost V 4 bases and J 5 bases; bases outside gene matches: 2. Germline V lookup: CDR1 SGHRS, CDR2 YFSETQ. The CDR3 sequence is CASSGQGNEQYF. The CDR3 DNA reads TGCGCCAGCAGCGGACAGGGTAACGAGCAGTACTTC.

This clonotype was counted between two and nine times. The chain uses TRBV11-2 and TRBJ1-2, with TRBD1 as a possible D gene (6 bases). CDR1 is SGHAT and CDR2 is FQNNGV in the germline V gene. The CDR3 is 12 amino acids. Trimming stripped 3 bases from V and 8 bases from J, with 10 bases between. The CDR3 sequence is CASSFGGQGYTF. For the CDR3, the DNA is TGTGCCAGCAGCTTCGGGGGGCAGGGCTACACCTTC.

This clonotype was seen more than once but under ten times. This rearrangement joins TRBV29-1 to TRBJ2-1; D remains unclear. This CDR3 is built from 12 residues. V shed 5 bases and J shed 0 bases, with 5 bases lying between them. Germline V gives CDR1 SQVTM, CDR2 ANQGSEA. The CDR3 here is CSVRVSYNEQFF. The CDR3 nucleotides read TGCAGCGTTCGGGTCTCCTACAATGAGCAGTTCTTC.

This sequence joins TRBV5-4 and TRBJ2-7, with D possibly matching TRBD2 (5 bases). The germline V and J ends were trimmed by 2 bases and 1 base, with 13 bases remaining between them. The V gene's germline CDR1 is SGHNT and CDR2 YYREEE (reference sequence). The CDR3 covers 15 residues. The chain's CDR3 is CASSFGGAASYEQYF. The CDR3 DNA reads TGTGCCAGCAGCTTTGGTGGAGCGGCTTCCTACGAGCAGTACTTC. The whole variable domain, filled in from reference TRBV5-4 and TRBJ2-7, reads ETGVTQSPTHLIKTRGQQVTLRCSSQSGHNTVSWYQQALGQGPQFIFQYYREEENGRGNFPPRFSGLQFPNYSSELNVNALELDDSALYLCASSFGGAASYEQYFGPGTRLTVT.

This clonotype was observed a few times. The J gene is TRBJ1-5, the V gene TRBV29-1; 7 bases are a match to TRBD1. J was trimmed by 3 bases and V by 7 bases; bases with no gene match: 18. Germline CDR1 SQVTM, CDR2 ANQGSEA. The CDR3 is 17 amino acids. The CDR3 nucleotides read TGCAGCGCCACTGGGGGAGGGGGCGAAGATTTCAATCAGCCCCAGCATTTT. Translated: CSATGGGGEDFNQPQHF.

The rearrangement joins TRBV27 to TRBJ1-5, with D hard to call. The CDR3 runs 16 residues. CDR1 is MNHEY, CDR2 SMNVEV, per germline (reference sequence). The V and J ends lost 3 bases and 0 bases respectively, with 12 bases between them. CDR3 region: CASSFLSEYSNQPQHF. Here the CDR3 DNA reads TGTGCCAGCAGTTTCCTGTCGGAGTATAGCAATCAGCCCCAGCATTTT.

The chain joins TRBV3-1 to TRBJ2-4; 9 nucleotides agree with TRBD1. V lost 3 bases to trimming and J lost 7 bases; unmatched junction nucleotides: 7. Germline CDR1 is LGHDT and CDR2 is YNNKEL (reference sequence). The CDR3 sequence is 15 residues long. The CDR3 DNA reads TGTGCCAGCAGCCAGACCGGGACAGGGTGGAACATTCAGTACTTC. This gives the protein CASSQTGTGWNIQYF.

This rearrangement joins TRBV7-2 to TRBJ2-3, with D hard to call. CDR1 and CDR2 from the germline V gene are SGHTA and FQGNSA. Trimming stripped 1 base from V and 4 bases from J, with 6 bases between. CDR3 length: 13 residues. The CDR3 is CASSLVISDTQYF. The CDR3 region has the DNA TGTGCCAGCAGCTTAGTGATTTCAGATACGCAGTATTTT.

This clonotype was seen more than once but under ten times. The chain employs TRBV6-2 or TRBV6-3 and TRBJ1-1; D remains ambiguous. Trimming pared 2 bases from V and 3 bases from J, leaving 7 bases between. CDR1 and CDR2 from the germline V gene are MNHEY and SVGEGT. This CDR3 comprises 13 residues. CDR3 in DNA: TGTGCCAGCAGTTACCCGCACTACACTGAAGCTTTCTTT. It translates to CASSYPHYTEAFF.

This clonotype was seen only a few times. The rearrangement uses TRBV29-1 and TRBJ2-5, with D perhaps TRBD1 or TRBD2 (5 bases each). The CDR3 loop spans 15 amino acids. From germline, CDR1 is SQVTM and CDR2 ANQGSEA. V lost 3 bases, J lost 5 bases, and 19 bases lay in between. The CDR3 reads CSVERTRGAGETQYF. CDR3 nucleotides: TGCAGCGTTGAGAGGACAAGGGGCGCGGGTGAGACCCAGTACTTC.

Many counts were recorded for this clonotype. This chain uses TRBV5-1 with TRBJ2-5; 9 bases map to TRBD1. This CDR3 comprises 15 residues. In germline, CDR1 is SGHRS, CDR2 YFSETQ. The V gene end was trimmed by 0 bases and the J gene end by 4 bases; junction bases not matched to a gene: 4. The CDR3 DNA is TGCGCCAGCAGCTTGGATACAGGGGGCGGAGAGACCCAGTACTTC. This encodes CASSLDTGGGETQYF.

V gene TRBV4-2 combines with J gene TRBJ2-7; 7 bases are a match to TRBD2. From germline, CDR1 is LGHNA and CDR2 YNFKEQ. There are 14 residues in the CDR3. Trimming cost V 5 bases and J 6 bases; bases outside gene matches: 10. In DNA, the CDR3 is TGTGCCAGCAGCATAACCCGACTAGCTGGCGAGCAGTACTTC. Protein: CASSITRLAGEQYF.

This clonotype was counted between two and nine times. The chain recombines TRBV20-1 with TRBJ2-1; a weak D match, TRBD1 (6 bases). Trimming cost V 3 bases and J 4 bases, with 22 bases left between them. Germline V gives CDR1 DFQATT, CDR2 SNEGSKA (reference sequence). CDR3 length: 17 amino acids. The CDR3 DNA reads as TGCAGTGCTAGTACCGGACAGCCCAACTGGGGGTACAATGAGCAGTTCTTC. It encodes CSASTGQPNWGYNEQFF.

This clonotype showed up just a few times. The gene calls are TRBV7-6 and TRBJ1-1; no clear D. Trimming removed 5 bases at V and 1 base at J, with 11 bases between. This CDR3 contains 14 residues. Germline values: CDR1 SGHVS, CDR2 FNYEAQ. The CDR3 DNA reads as TGTGCCAGCAGCCCATTGGGCTCGAACACTGAAGCTTTCTTT. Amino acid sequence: CASSPLGSNTEAFF. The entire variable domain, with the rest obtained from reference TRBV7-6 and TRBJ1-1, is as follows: GAGVSQSPRYKVTKRGQDVALRCDPISGHVSLYWYRQALGQGPEFLTYFNYEAQQDKSGLPNDRFSAERPEGSISTLTIQRTEQRDSAMYRCASSPLGSNTEAFFGQGTRLTVV.

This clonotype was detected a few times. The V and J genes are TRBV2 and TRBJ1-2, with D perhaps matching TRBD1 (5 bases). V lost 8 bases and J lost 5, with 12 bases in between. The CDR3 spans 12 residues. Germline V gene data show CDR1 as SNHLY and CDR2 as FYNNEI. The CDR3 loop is CASVQGVYGYTF. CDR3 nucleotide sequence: TGTGCCAGCGTTCAGGGAGTTTATGGCTACACCTTC.

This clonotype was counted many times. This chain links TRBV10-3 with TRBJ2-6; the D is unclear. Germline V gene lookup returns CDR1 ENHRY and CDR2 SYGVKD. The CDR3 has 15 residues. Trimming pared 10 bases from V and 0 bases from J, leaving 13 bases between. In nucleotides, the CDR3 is TGTGCCACGCGTAACGCTAACTCTGGGGCCAACGTCCTGACTTTC. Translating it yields CATRNANSGANVLTF.

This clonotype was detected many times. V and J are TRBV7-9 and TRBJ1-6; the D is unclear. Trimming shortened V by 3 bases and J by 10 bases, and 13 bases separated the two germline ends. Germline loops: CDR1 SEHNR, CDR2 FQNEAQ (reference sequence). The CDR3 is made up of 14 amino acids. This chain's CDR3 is CASSFEQTQSPLHF. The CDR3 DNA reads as TGTGCCAGCAGCTTCGAACAGACCCAATCACCCCTCCACTTT. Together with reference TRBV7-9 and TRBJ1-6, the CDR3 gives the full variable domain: DTGVSQNPRHKITKRGQNVTFRCDPISEHNRLYWYRQTLGQGPEFLTYFQNEAQLEKSRLLSDRFSAERPKGSFSTLEIQRTEQGDSAMYLCASSFEQTQSPLHFGNGTRLTVT.

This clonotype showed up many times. DNA of the CDR3: TGCGCCAGCAGTGAAAGTCCCGGCACTGAAGCTTTCTTT. Translation: CASSESPGTEAFF. V usage is TRBV10-1 and J usage is TRBJ1-1; the D is unclear. The V gene lost 3 bases and the J gene lost 4 bases, with 9 bases spanning the gap. There are 13 residues in the CDR3. CDR1 is WNHNN, CDR2 SYGVQD, per germline (reference sequence).

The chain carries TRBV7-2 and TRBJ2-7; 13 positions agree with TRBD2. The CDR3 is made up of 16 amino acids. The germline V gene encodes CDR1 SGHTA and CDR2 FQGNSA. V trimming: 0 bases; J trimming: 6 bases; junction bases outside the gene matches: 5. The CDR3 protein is CASSLAAGLAGVEQYF. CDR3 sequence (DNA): TGTGCCAGCAGCTTAGCTGCCGGACTAGCGGGAGTCGAGCAGTACTTC.

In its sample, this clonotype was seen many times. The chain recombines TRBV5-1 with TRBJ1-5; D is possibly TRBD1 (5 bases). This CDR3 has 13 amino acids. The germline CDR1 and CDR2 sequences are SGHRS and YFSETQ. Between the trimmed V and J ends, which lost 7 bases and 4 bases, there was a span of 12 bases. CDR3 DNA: TGCGCCAGCTCCGCGGGGGGGAATCAGCCCCAGCATTTT. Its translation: CASSAGGNQPQHF.

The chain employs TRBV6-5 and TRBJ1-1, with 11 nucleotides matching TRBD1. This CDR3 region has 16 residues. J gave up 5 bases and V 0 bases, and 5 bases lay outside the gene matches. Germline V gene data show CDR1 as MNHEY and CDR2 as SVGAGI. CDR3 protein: CASSYSRTGGRTEAFF. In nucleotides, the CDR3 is TGTGCCAGCAGTTACTCGAGGACAGGGGGCCGTACTGAAGCTTTCTTT.